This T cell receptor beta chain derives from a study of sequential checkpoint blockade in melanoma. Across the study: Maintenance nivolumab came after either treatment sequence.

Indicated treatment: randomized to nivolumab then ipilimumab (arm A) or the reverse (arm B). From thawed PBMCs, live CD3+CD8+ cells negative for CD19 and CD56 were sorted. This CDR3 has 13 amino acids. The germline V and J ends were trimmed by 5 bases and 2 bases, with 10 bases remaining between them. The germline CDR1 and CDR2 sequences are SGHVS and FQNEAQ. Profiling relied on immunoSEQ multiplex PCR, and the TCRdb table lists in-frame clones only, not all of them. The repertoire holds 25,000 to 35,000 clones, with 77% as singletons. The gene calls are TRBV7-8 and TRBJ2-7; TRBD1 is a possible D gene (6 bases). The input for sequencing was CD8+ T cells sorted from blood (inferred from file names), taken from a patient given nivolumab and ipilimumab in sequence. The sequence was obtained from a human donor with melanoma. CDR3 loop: CASSARTAYEQYF. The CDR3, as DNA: TGTGCCAGCAGCGCGAGGACAGCCTACGAGCAGTACTTC.